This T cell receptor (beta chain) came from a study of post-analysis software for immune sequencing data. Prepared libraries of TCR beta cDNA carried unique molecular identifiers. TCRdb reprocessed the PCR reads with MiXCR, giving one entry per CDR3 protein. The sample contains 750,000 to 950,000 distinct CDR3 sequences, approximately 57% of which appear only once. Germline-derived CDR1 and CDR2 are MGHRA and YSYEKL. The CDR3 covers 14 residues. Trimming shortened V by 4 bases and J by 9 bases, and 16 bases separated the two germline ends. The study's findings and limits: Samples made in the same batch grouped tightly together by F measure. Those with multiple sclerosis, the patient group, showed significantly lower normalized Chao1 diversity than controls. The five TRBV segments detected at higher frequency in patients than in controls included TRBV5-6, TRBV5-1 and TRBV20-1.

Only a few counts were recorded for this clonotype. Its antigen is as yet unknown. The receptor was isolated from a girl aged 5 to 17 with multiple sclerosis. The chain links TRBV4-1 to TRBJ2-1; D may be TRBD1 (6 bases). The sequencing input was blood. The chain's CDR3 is CASSPDVDRTEQFF. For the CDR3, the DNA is TGCGCCAGCAGCCCAGACGTTGACAGGACTGAGCAGTTCTTC.